This paragraph reports one T cell receptor beta chain. As yet, its antigen is unknown. The sample originates from a study of graft-versus-host responses after intestinal transplantation. In the study overall: Those transplanted obtained multivisceral, liver-intestinal, or isolated intestinal grafts. The recipients all started with anti-thymocyte globulin induction and then took tacrolimus and steroids for 2 to 4 years. Study outcomes and limitations: Recipient marrow contained GvH clones, some of which appeared first in ileum or blood.

Measured with immunoSEQ multiplex PCR; TCRdb has only the in-frame clones, and not every one. In the table there are over 100,000 clones, just over 90% of which are singletons. This CDR3 contains 12 residues. The germline gives CDR1 MDHEN, CDR2 SYDVKM. V lost 7 bases and J 5 bases, leaving 9 bases between the germline ends. This chain links TRBV28 with TRBJ2-1; no clear D. The TCR originated in a human donor who was the organ donor for an intestinal transplant. The sample here was unstimulated CD4+ T cells sorted from spleen or lymph node cells, taken before transplant. The CDR3 region has the DNA TGTGCCAGCACCGCCGTCCACAATGAGCAGTTCTTC. This translates into CASTAVHNEQFF.